A single T cell receptor beta chain is shown here with its context. Germline CDR1 MNHEY, CDR2 SMNVEV (reference sequence). The CDR3 contains 17 residues. The ends lost 10 bases at V and 3 bases at J; junction bases unmatched: 11. The table came from immunoSEQ multiplex PCR; TCRdb's copy has only in-frame clones and leaves some out. The sample carries 350,000 to 450,000 clones, 70% to 90% recorded once. This sample was included in a study of blood T cell repertoires in COVID-19. The chain links TRBV27 to TRBJ2-1; 14 bases line up with TRBD2. Input material: PBMCs or T cells enriched from blood (not recorded which). The receptor comes from a woman between 18 and 30 years old who had been exposed to COVID-19. The CDR3 nucleotides read TGTGCCACCCGAGGACTAGCGGGGGGAACGAACTACAATGAGCAGTTCTTC. Translating gives CATRGLAGGTNYNEQFF.